The 26 T cell receptor beta chains below were found in one sample sequenced in a study of blood T cell repertoires in COVID-19. Profiled with immunoSEQ multiplex PCR; TCRdb holds only in-frame clones, not every one. The repertoire holds about 16,000 clones, 70% to 90% seen once, with 20% to 25% in the top ten. The sample comprised peripheral blood. The receptors shown here come from a man in his sixties with acute or convalescent COVID-19.

The chain couples TRBV18 to TRBJ1-2; D perhaps matches TRBD1 (5 bases). V dropped 4 bases and J dropped 10 bases, with 22 bases sitting between them. CDR3 length: 15 amino acids. Per the germline V gene, CDR1 is KGHSH and CDR2 is LQKENI. The CDR3 DNA is TGTGCCAGCTCACATTCCGGCGGAGGGGCTATGGCCTACACCTTC. As protein: CASSHSGGGAMAYTF.

Here the CDR3 DNA reads TGCGCCAGCAGTGAGTATGGCGGCACTAGCACAGATACGCAGTATTTT. Amino acids: CASSEYGGTSTDTQYF. This rearrangement joins TRBV10-1 to TRBJ2-3; the D is unclear. Germline V gives CDR1 WNHNN, CDR2 SYGVQD (reference sequence). CDR3 length: 16 amino acids. V lost 1 base to trimming and J lost 0 bases, with 11 bases between them.

The gene calls are TRBV5-1 and TRBJ1-6; TRBD1 agrees at 9 bases. The CDR3 contains 16 residues. The germline gives CDR1 SGHRS, CDR2 YFSETQ. The V segment lost 4 bases and the J segment 8 bases; nucleotides outside the gene matches: 10. The CDR3, as DNA: TGCGCCAGCAGCAAGGCACCGGGACAGGGAGATTCACCCCTCCACTTT. Encoded protein: CASSKAPGQGDSPLHF.

This clone was detected once. The chain joins TRBV7-9 to TRBJ2-2, with a weak D call TRBD2 (6 bases). The V end lost 4 bases, the J end lost 3 bases, and 15 bases lay between the germline ends. CDR1 and CDR2 (germline): SEHNR, FQNEAQ (reference sequence). The length of the CDR3 is 16 residues. The CDR3 DNA is TGTGCCAGCAGCTCGACTAGAGTTTACGACACCGGGGAGCTGTTTTTT. Encoded protein: CASSSTRVYDTGELFF.

This clone appeared a single time. J is TRBJ2-7 and V is TRBV28; D is unresolved. Trimming took 1 base from V and 8 from J, leaving 12 bases between them. The germline V gene has CDR1 MDHEN and CDR2 SYDVKM. The CDR3 loop spans 13 amino acids. CDR3 bases: TGTGCCAGCAGTTTATCAACAGCCACCCAGCAGTACTTC. As protein: CASSLSTATQQYF.

The chain combines TRBV27 with TRBJ1-6; 7 nucleotides align to TRBD1. V lost 8 bases and J lost 2; bases outside the gene matches: 6. CDR1 and CDR2 from the germline V gene are MNHEY and SMNVEV (reference sequence). The CDR3 sequence is 15 residues long. CDR3 sequence reads: CASRAGGAYNSPLHF. The CDR3 coding sequence is TGTGCCAGCCGGGCAGGGGGAGCCTATAATTCACCCCTCCACTTT.

The rearrangement joins TRBV18 to TRBJ1-4; D is uncertain. Deletions cut 1 base from V and 4 bases from J, with 10 bases between. The CDR3 is 15 residues long. The germline V gene has CDR1 KGHSH and CDR2 LQKENI. For the CDR3, the DNA is TGTGCCAGCTCACCACTAACAGACGTTAATGAAAAACTGTTTTTT. This gives the protein CASSPLTDVNEKLFF.

V and J are TRBV5-1 and TRBJ1-1; perhaps TRBD1 as D (6 bases). Germline-derived CDR1 and CDR2 are SGHRS and YFSETQ. V was clipped by 2 bases and J by 4 bases, with 15 bases between them. This CDR3 has 15 amino acids. The CDR3 nucleotides are TGCGCCAGCAGCTTTCAGGGGACCCCCGTCACTGAAGCTTTCTTT. Its translation is CASSFQGTPVTEAFF.

CDR3 nucleotide sequence: TGTGCCAGCAGCCAAGCAAAGACTGTAGACAGGAACCGCCTTTACACCGGGGAGCTGTTTTTT. Its translation is CASSQAKTVDRNRLYTGELFF. This rearrangement joins TRBV14 to TRBJ2-2; a possible D gene is TRBD1 (6 bases). This CDR3 contains 21 residues. Germline V gene lookup returns CDR1 SGHDN and CDR2 FVKESK. The V end was cut by 1 base, the J end by 3 bases, with 27 bases between.

The V call is TRBV18, the J call TRBJ2-3, with TRBD2 matching over 7 bases. The CDR3 has 15 amino acids. CDR1 and CDR2 (germline): KGHSH, LQKENI. V lost 5 bases to trimming and J lost 0 bases; unmatched junction nucleotides: 5. The CDR3 spells CASSFSGSSTDTQYF. DNA of the CDR3: TGTGCCAGCTCATTTAGCGGGTCTAGCACAGATACGCAGTATTTT.

This chain joins TRBV3-1 (or the pseudogene TRBV3-2) and TRBJ2-5, with 7 bases lining up with TRBD1. The junction had 9 bases not matched to a gene; V was cut back by 6 bases and J by 2 bases. CDR3 length equals 15 residues. CDR1 is LGHDT and CDR2 is YNNKEL in the germline V gene (reference sequence). In DNA form, the CDR3 reads TGTGCCAGCAGTCCAACAGGGGTGCGGCAAGAGACCCAGTACTTC. This translates into CASSPTGVRQETQYF.

The chain carries TRBV6-1 and TRBJ1-2, with 7 bases fitting TRBD1. There are 14 residues in the CDR3. V lost 2 bases to trimming and J lost 4 bases; unmatched junction nucleotides: 4. Germline lookup yields CDR1 MNHNS and CDR2 SASEGT. CDR3 in amino acids: CASSETRDSYGYTF. Here the CDR3 DNA reads TGTGCCAGCAGTGAAACTCGGGACAGCTATGGCTACACCTTC.

The rearrangement joins TRBV27 to TRBJ2-1, with D perhaps matching TRBD1 (6 bases). Germline CDR1 and CDR2: MNHEY and SMNVEV (reference sequence). The CDR3 is made up of 15 amino acids. Trimming stripped 5 bases from V and 10 bases from J, with 21 bases between. The CDR3 DNA reads as TGTGCCAGCAGTATGACAGGCCTGGCCTCGGGAGAGCAGTTCTTC. Translation gives CASSMTGLASGEQFF.

The gene calls are TRBV28 and TRBJ2-7, with 10 bases that match TRBD1. In germline, CDR1 is MDHEN, CDR2 SYDVKM. The CDR3 has 13 residues. Unmatched junction bases numbered 4, after V lost 4 bases and J lost 7 bases. The CDR3 sequence: CASSWDRGREQYF. As DNA, the CDR3 is TGTGCCAGCAGTTGGGACAGGGGCAGGGAGCAGTACTTC.

The chain links TRBV28 to TRBJ1-3; D gene ambiguous. Between the trimmed V and J ends, which lost 9 bases and 0 bases, there was a span of 21 bases. CDR3 size: 17 residues. Germline values: CDR1 MDHEN, CDR2 SYDVKM. The CDR3 reads CASCMLSQIFSGNTIYF. DNA of the CDR3: TGTGCCAGTTGTATGCTCTCTCAGATTTTCTCTGGAAACACCATATATTTT.

This chain joins TRBV27 and TRBJ1-2; 7 positions agree with TRBD1. The CDR3 runs to 13 residues. The ends lost 6 bases at V and 4 bases at J; junction bases unmatched: 5. The germline gives CDR1 MNHEY, CDR2 SMNVEV (reference sequence). The CDR3 DNA sequence: TGTGCCAGCAGCCTCGGGACAGCCTATGGCTACACCTTC. As protein: CASSLGTAYGYTF.

The chain combines TRBV27 with TRBJ1-4; 8 nucleotides align to TRBD1. The CDR3 covers 14 residues. V gave up 6 bases and J gave up 6 bases; unmatched junction bases: 6. From germline, CDR1 is MNHEY and CDR2 SMNVEV (reference sequence). The CDR3 region has the DNA TGTGCCAGCAGCTACAGGGGGAAGTATGAAAAACTGTTTTTT. As protein: CASSYRGKYEKLFF. Looking up the rest from reference TRBV27 and TRBJ1-4 gives the full variable domain: EAQVTQNPRYLITVTGKKLTVTCSQNMNHEYMSWYRQDPGLGLRQIYYSMNVEVTDKGDVPEGYKVSRKEKRNFPLILESPSPNQTSLYFCASSYRGKYEKLFFGSGTQLSVL.

The J gene is TRBJ2-7, the V gene TRBV29-1; D perhaps matches TRBD1 (5 bases). This CDR3 contains 12 residues. From germline, CDR1 is SQVTM and CDR2 ANQGSEA. V dropped 6 bases and J dropped 3 bases, with 12 bases sitting between them. CDR3 amino acids: CSVGLEYYEQYF. CDR3 bases: TGCAGCGTGGGGCTGGAGTACTACGAGCAGTACTTC.

CDR3 coding DNA: TGTGCCAGCAGCCCGTCGACAGGGCGAATGGGGAATGAGCAGTTCTTC. It is translated as CASSPSTGRMGNEQFF. The chain recombines TRBV27 with TRBJ2-1; 7 bases are a match to TRBD1. Germline assignment: CDR1 MNHEY and CDR2 SMNVEV (reference sequence). The CDR3 totals 16 residues. V lost 6 bases and J lost 7; bases outside the gene matches: 15.

The chain recombines TRBV7-2 with TRBJ1-2, with TRBD1 as a possible D gene (5 bases). The CDR3 totals 17 residues. Trimming removed 4 bases at V and 0 bases at J, with 18 bases between. CDR1 is SGHTA and CDR2 is FQGNSA in the germline V gene. The CDR3, as DNA: TGTGCCAGCAGCTCAAGTCTTGGGGCCGAAGCTAACTATGGCTACACCTTC. Translation gives CASSSSLGAEANYGYTF. Supplemented by reference TRBV7-2 and TRBJ1-2, the full variable domain reads GAGVSQSPSNKVTEKGKDVELRCDPISGHTALYWYRQSLGQGLEFLIYFQGNSAPDKSGLPSDRFSAERTGGSVSTLTIQRTQQEDSAVYLCASSSSLGAEANYGYTFGSGTRLTVV.

The chain is built from TRBV27 and TRBJ2-5; 7 bases fit TRBD1. The CDR3 loop spans 14 amino acids. Germline V gene lookup returns CDR1 MNHEY and CDR2 SMNVEV (reference sequence). The junction had 8 bases not matched to a gene; V was cut back by 5 bases and J by 5 bases. The DNA of the CDR3 is TGTGCCAGCAGTCCCCAAGGGGGCGGTGAGACCCAGTACTTC. Translation gives CASSPQGGGETQYF.

This chain joins TRBV9 and TRBJ1-2; D possibly corresponds to TRBD1 (6 bases). Trimming pared 4 bases from V and 0 bases from J, leaving 13 bases between. The germline V gene has CDR1 SGDLS and CDR2 YYNGEE. This CDR3 comprises 15 residues. The CDR3 protein is CASSLRQATNYGYTF. DNA of the CDR3: TGTGCCAGCAGCTTAAGACAGGCTACTAACTATGGCTACACCTTC.

The chain joins TRBV25-1 to TRBJ1-5; D may be TRBD1 (5 bases). The CDR3 loop spans 12 amino acids. Germline V CDR1 and CDR2: MGHDK, SYGVNS. Trimming stripped 8 bases from V and 1 base from J, with 6 bases between. The CDR3 protein is CASQGSNQPQHF. The CDR3 nucleotides read TGTGCCAGCCAGGGCAGCAATCAGCCCCAGCATTTT.

This clone was seen a handful of times. V usage is TRBV19 and J usage is TRBJ2-2, with 10 bases fitting TRBD2. This CDR3 has 16 amino acids. V shed 8 bases and J 5 bases; nucleotides not matched to a gene: 11. Germline values: CDR1 LNHDA, CDR2 SQIVND (reference sequence). CDR3 amino acids: CASRPLAGGKTGELFF. The CDR3, as DNA: TGTGCCAGTCGTCCTTTAGCGGGGGGTAAAACCGGGGAGCTGTTTTTT.

This chain joins TRBV30 and TRBJ1-1; 9 nucleotides align to TRBD1. The junction had 4 bases not matched to a gene; V was cut back by 0 bases and J by 2 bases. The germline CDR1 and CDR2 sequences are GTSNPN and SVGIG (reference sequence). There are 15 residues in the CDR3. CDR3 loop: CAWSVMDRGNTEAFF. The CDR3 nucleotides read TGTGCCTGGAGTGTAATGGACAGGGGAAACACTGAAGCTTTCTTT.

V and J are TRBV3-1 (or the pseudogene TRBV3-2) and TRBJ2-7, with TRBD2 as a possible D gene (6 bases). Germline loops: CDR1 LGHDT, CDR2 YNNKEL (reference sequence). The CDR3 is made up of 13 amino acids. V was cut by 2 bases and J by 6 bases, with 11 bases left in between. The DNA for the CDR3 is TGTGCCAGCAGCCAAAGGACTACTTCCGAGCAGTACTTC. Protein: CASSQRTTSEQYF.